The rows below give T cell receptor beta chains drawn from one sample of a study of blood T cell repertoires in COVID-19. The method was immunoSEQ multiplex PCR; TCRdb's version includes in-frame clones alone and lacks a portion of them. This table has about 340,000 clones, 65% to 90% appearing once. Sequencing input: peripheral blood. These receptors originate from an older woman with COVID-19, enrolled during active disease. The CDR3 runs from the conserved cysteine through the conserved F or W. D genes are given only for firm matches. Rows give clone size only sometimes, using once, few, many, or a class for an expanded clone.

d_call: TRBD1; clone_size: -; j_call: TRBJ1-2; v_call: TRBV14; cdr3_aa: CASSPGQGAYYYGYTF; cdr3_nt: TGTGCCAGCAGCCCAGGACAGGGGGCGTATTACTATGGCTACACCTTC
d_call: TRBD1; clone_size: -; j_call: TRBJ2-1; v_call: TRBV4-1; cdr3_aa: CAGGQPQTPREQFF; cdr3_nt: TGCGCCGGGGGACAGCCCCAAACCCCGCGTGAGCAGTTCTTC
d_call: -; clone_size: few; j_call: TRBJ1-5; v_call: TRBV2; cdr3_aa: CATKNADKSNQPQHF; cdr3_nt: TGTGCCACAAAAAACGCAGATAAAAGCAATCAGCCCCAGCATTTT
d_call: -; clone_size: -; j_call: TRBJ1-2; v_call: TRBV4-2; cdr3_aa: CASSQDWQGLGYGYTF; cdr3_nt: TGTGCCAGCAGCCAAGATTGGCAGGGACTAGGCTATGGCTACACCTTC
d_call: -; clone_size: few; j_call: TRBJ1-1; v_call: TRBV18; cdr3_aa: CASSPRGTESMNTEAFF; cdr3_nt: TGTGCCAGCTCCCCGAGGGGGACGGAAAGTATGAACACTGAAGCTTTCTTT
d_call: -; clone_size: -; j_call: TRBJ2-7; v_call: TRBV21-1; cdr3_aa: CASSKSTGLPKRLYEQYF; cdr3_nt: TGTGCCAGCAGCAAATCTACTGGGCTACCTAAGCGGTTATACGAGCAGTACTTC
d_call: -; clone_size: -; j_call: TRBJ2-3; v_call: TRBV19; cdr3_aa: CASSMAGSYADTQYF; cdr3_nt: TGTGCCAGTAGTATGGCAGGGTCATATGCAGATACGCAGTATTTT
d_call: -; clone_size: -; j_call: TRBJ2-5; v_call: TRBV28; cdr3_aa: CASSRGKFVETQYF; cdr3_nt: TGTGCCAGCAGTCGGGGAAAATTCGTGGAGACCCAGTACTTC
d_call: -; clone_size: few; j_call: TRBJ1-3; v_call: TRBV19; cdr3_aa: CASRKQGDTIYF; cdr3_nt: TGTGCCAGTAGGAAACAGGGAGACACCATATATTTT
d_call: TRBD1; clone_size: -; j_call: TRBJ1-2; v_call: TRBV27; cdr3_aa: CASSRQGAENYGYTF; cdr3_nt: TGTGCCAGCAGCCGACAGGGGGCAGAAAACTATGGCTACACCTTC
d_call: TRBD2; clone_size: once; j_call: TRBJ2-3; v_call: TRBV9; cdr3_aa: CASSVGRGGLTDTQYF; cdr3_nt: TGTGCCAGCAGCGTAGGACGGGGGGGCCTAACAGATACGCAGTATTTT
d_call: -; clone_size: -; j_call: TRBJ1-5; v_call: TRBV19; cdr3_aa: CASTPSGYQPQHF; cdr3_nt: TGTGCCAGTACCCCGTCGGGGTATCAGCCCCAGCATTTT
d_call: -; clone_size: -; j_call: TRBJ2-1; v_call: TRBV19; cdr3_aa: CASRGTRSNEQFF; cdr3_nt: TGTGCCAGCAGAGGGACAAGGAGTAATGAGCAGTTCTTC
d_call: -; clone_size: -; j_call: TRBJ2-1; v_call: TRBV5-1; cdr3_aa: CASSLEGGTNNEQFF; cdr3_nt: TGCGCCAGCAGCTTGGAAGGCGGGACGAACAATGAGCAGTTCTTC
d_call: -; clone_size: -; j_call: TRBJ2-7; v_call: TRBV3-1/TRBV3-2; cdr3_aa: CASSPTVTNYYEQYF; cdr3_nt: TGTGCCAGCAGCCCCACCGTGACTAATTACTACGAGCAGTACTTC
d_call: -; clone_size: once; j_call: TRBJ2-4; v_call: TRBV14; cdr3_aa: CASSQERGGGSKNIQYF; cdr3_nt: TGTGCCAGCAGCCAAGAAAGGGGCGGAGGGTCCAAAAACATTCAGTACTTC
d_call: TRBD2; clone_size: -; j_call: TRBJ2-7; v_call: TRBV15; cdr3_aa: CATSRDRGAYEQYF; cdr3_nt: TGTGCCACCAGCAGAGATCGGGGGGCCTACGAGCAGTACTTC
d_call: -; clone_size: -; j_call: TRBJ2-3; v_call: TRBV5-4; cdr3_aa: CASQRGLGTDTQYF; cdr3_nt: TGTGCCAGCCAAAGGGGACTTGGTACAGATACGCAGTATTTT
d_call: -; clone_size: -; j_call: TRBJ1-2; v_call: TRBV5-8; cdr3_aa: CASSLSRGIYGYTF; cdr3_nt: TGTGCCAGCAGCTTGAGTAGGGGAATTTATGGCTACACCTTC
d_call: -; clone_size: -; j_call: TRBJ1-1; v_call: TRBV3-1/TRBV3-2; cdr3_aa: CASSQLTGDTEAFF; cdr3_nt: TGTGCCAGCAGCCAACTCACAGGCGACACTGAAGCTTTCTTT
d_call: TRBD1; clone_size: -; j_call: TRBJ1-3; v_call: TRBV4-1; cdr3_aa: CASSQDWVPGQGTSGNTIYF; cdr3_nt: TGCGCCAGCAGCCAAGATTGGGTCCCGGGACAGGGAACCTCTGGAAACACCATATATTTT
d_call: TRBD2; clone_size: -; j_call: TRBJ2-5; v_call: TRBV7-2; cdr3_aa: CASSSGGPAETQYF; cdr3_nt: TGTGCCAGCAGCTCGGGGGGGCCCGCGGAGACCCAGTACTTC
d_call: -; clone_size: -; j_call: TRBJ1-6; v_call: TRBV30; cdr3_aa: CAWTGSLYNSPLHF; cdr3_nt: TGTGCCTGGACGGGATCGCTATATAATTCACCCCTCCACTTT
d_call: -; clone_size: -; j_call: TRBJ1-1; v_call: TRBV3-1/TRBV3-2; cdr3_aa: CASSPSKVATEAFF; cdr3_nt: TGTGCCAGCAGCCCTAGCAAGGTAGCCACTGAAGCTTTCTTT
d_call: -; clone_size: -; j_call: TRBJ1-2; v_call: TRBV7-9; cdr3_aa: CASSFPASQPTNIGYTF; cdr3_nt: TGTGCCAGCAGCTTCCCCGCCTCACAACCGACAAACATCGGCTACACCTTC
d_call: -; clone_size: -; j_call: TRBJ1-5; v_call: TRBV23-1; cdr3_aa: CASSHVGGFGQPQHF; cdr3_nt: TGCGCCAGCAGTCACGTAGGGGGTTTCGGTCAGCCCCAGCATTTT
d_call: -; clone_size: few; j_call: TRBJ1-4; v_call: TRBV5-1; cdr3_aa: CASSLQSNEKLFF; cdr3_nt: TGCGCCAGCAGCTTACAGAGTAATGAAAAACTGTTTTTT
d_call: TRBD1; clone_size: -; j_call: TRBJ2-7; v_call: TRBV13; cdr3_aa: CASSSRQGRGEQYF; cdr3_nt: TGTGCCAGCAGCTCCCGACAGGGTCGAGGCGAGCAGTACTTC
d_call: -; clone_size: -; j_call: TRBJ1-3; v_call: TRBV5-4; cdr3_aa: CASSLEISGNTIYF; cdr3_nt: TGTGCCAGCAGCTTGGAAATATCTGGAAACACCATATATTTT
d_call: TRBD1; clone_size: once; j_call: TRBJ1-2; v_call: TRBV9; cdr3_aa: CASSVEGQGASGYTF; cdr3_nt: TGTGCCAGCAGCGTAGAGGGACAGGGGGCATCAGGCTACACCTTC
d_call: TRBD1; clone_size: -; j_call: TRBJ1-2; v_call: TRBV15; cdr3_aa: CATTPGEGANGYTF; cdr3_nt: TGTGCCACCACCCCCGGAGAGGGGGCAAATGGCTACACCTTC
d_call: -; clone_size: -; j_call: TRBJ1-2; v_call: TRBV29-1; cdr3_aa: CSVAPGENGYTF; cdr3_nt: TGCAGCGTTGCACCGGGGGAGAATGGCTACACCTTC
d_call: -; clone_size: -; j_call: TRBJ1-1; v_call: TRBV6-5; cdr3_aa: CASSSYLNTEAFF; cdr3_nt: TGTGCCAGCAGTTCCTACTTGAACACTGAAGCTTTCTTT
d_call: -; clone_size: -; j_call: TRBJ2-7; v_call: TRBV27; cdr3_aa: CASQTGTNYEQYF; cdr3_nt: TGTGCCTCACAAACCGGGACAAACTACGAGCAGTACTTC
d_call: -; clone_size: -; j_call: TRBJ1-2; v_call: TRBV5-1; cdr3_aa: CASSLERPSYGYTF; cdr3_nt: TGCGCCAGCAGCTTGGAGCGGCCTTCCTATGGCTACACCTTC
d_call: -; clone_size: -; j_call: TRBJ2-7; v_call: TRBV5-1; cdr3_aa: CASSLEGGSFYEQYF; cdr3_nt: TGCGCCAGCAGCTTGGAAGGCGGCAGTTTCTACGAGCAGTACTTC
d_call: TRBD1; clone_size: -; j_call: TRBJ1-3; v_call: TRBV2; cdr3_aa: CASSRDRYSSGNTIYF; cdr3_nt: TGTGCCAGCAGTAGGGACAGATACAGCTCTGGAAACACCATATATTTT
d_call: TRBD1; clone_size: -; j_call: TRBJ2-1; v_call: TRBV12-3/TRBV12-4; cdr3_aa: CASTDRGYNEQFF; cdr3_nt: TGTGCCAGCACCGACAGGGGTTACAATGAGCAGTTCTTC
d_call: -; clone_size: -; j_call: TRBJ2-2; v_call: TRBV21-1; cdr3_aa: CASRFQKTGLTGELFF; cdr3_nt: TGTGCCAGCCGTTTTCAAAAGACAGGTCTCACCGGGGAGCTGTTTTTT
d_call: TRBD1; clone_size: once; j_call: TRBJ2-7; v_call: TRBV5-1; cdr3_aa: CASSGAGGPYEQYF; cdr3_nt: TGCGCCAGCAGCGGAGCAGGGGGACCCTACGAGCAGTACTTC
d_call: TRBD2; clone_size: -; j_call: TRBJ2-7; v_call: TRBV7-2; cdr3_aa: CASSLSFRGEIGQYF; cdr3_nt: TGTGCCAGCAGCTTAAGTTTCCGGGGGGAGATCGGGCAGTACTTC
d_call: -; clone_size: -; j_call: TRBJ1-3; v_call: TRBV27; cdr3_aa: CASSLSAVSGNTIYF; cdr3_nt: TGTGCCAGCAGTTTATCGGCGGTCTCTGGAAACACCATATATTTT
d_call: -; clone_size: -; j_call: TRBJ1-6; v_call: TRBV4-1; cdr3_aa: CASSQQWGNSPLHF; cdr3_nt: TGCGCCAGCAGCCAACAATGGGGCAATTCACCCCTCCACTTT
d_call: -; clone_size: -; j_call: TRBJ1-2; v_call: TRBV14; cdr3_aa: CASSQGAGEGYGYTF; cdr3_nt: TGTGCCAGCAGCCAAGGGGCAGGGGAGGGCTATGGCTACACCTTC
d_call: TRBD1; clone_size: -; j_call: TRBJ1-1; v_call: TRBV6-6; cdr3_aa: CASLAVGQGNTEAFF; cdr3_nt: TGTGCCAGCCTTGCAGTCGGACAGGGAAACACTGAAGCTTTCTTT
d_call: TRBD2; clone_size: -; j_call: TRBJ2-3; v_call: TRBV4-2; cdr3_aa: CASSQGSSGATDTQYF; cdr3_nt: TGTGCCAGCAGCCAAGGAAGTAGCGGGGCCACAGATACGCAGTATTTT
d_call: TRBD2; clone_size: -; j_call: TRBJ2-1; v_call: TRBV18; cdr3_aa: CASSPRNLAGNYNEQFF; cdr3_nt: TGTGCCAGCTCACCGAGAAATCTAGCGGGGAACTACAATGAGCAGTTCTTC
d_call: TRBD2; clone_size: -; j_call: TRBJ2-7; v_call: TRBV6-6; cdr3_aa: CASSPAGNHYEQYF; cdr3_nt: TGTGCCAGCAGCCCAGCGGGGAATCACTACGAGCAGTACTTC
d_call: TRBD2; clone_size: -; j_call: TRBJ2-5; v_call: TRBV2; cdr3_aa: CASSEAARGLAERETQYF; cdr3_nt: TGTGCCAGCAGTGAAGCGGCCCGGGGACTAGCGGAACGAGAGACCCAGTACTTC
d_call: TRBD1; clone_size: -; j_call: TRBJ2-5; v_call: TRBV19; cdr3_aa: CASSSAGGAWETQYF; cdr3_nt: TGTGCCAGTAGTAGTGCAGGGGGCGCGTGGGAGACCCAGTACTTC
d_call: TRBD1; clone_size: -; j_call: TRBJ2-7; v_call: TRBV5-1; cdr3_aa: CASSTGQGALGEQYF; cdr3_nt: TGCGCCAGCAGCACCGGACAGGGGGCTTTGGGGGAGCAGTACTTC